This is a list of T cell receptor beta chains from one sample in a study of T cell repertoires in cytomegalovirus infection. Via MiXCR, TCRdb re-called the reads, giving one row per CDR3 protein. The table lists some 600,000 distinct CDR3 sequences, less than 25% of them singletons. The sequenced sample consisted of CD8+ T cells from PBMCs. All receptors derive from a human donor in good health (CMV status not recorded). Some clones in this sample may be carry-over from other donors' samples. Both conserved end residues are trimmed from each CDR3. The size entry is marked missing in some rows and otherwise reads once, few, many or a size class.

cdr3_length,j_call,clone_size,v_call,cdr3_aa
13,TRBJ1-5,NA,TRBV19,ASRNGPNDNQPQH
15,TRBJ2-1,NA,TRBV4-1,ASSPGGSGGARDEQF
14,TRBJ1-5,many,TRBV7-6,ASSPEQGGSNQPQH
12,TRBJ2-3,NA,TRBV11-2,ASSLNWGADTQY
11,TRBJ2-1,many,TRBV12-3/TRBV12-4,ASGQGFYNEQF
15,TRBJ1-1,few,TRBV6-5,ASSYFYLGQTNTEAF
15,TRBJ1-1,few,TRBV19,ASSIGGRDGRNTEAF
12,TRBJ1-1,many,TRBV7-9,ASSLLAENTEAF
14,TRBJ2-2,NA,TRBV12-3/TRBV12-4,ASTIAGLQVAGELF
12,TRBJ2-5,many,TRBV7-9,ASSPVGLQETQY
12,TRBJ1-1,few,TRBV5-1,ASSYRDRGAEAF
11,TRBJ1-2,few,TRBV5-5,ASRDRPGLGYT
15,TRBJ1-4,many,TRBV7-2,ASSPDGTDATNEKLF
14,TRBJ2-1,NA,TRBV19,ASSTTRDRTYNEQF
13,TRBJ1-4,NA,TRBV2,ASRATWGSGEKLF
10,TRBJ2-3,many,TRBV7-9,ASSTRWDTQY
13,TRBJ2-2,NA,TRBV14,ASTSTSAGSGELF
12,TRBJ2-5,few,TRBV7-9,ASSLSGIQETQY
11,TRBJ1-2,many,TRBV7-9,ASSSPGGDGYT
11,TRBJ2-4,NA,TRBV20-1,SATGVTKNIQY
15,TRBJ2-2,many,TRBV7-2,ASSLPLDRANTGELF
14,TRBJ2-3,NA,TRBV10-3,AIRTLGGGAKDTQY
13,TRBJ1-1,few,TRBV7-9,ASSPDRGRGTEAF
9,TRBJ1-1,NA,TRBV29-1,SVGGTLEAF
14,TRBJ1-1,once,TRBV10-3,AISDYPRTGVTEAF
10,TRBJ2-5,few,TRBV28,ASSYHQETQY
12,TRBJ2-3,few,TRBV5-1,ASSGTGTGPTQY
10,TRBJ2-1,NA,TRBV6-5,ASSSAGTKQF
12,TRBJ1-1,few,TRBV29-1,SVAGGFENTEAF
12,TRBJ2-5,NA,TRBV2,ASSVSTVQETQY
12,TRBJ2-1,NA,TRBV6-6,ASQRTGSYNEQF
9,TRBJ1-6,NA,TRBV7-9,ASSLQSPLH
13,TRBJ2-1,many,TRBV7-8,ASSLEQALGDEQF
12,TRBJ1-2,few,TRBV7-6,ASSLVQFLYGYT
14,TRBJ1-3,many,TRBV7-2,ASSLRPQGSGNTIY
14,TRBJ2-5,few,TRBV6-5,ASSPLSGGPEETQY
12,TRBJ1-5,NA,TRBV28,ASSSTGYMQPQH
11,TRBJ1-1,few,TRBV6-4,ASRGQGVTEAF
13,TRBJ1-6,NA,TRBV20-1,SARDPSGSNSPLH
12,TRBJ2-7,few,TRBV3-1,ASSSGQGAREQY
12,TRBJ2-5,many,TRBV7-8,ASRSRGVGETQY